The TCR beta chain under discussion was sequenced for a study of long-term antiretroviral therapy in people with HIV. Study-wide findings and caveats: Those clones which expanded before ART made up the dominant part of the repertoire at all time points. Blood dating 2004 to 2017 may reflect older ART regimens.

Concerning this clone: As yet, its antigen is unknown.

The assay used was immunoSEQ (version v3.0), run at survey level. Clones were sequenced by immunoSEQ multiplex PCR, and TCRdb holds only the in-frame ones, with some missing. The sample gives 25,000 to 30,000 clones, about 90% of which show up once; around 3.3% is in the top ten. Per the germline V gene, CDR1 is KGHSH and CDR2 is LQKENI. The V segment lost 4 bases and the J segment 5 bases; nucleotides outside the gene matches: 8. This CDR3 spans 16 amino acids. This receptor was obtained from a woman aged 18-30 years with HIV. The chain couples TRBV18 to TRBJ2-7; 13 bases agree with TRBD2. Sequencing used unsorted PBMCs, obtained 1.8 years after starting antiretroviral therapy. DNA for the CDR3: TGTGCCAGCTCACAGACGACTAGCGGGAGGATCCACGAGCAGTACTTC. This gives the protein CASSQTTSGRIHEQYF.